This T cell receptor beta chain stems from a study of blood T cell repertoires in COVID-19. Overall study: COVID-19 samples collected from the United States, Italy and Spain covered acute and convalescent phases. PBMCs, B-cell-depleted T cells, or T cells provided the cDNA or gDNA that made up the material.

Original methodology: Amplification of reference gene primers provided the estimated nucleated cell counts. The table came from immunoSEQ multiplex PCR; TCRdb's copy has only in-frame clones and leaves some out. V and J calls and clone size are copied from that table; D and trimming were computed from the DNA. In the table there are about 87,000 clones, 70% to 90% of which are singletons. Sequenced material: peripheral blood. The receptor comes from a man aged 40-55 years with acute or convalescent COVID-19.

DNA of the CDR3: TGTGCCAGCAGCTTAGAGGGGTTCGCTGAAGCTTTCTTT. Protein: CASSLEGFAEAFF. V is TRBV7-9 and J is TRBJ1-1; possibly TRBD1 for D (5 bases). The CDR3 loop spans 13 amino acids. The germline V and J ends were trimmed by 1 base and 6 bases, with 9 bases remaining between them. Germline assignment: CDR1 SEHNR and CDR2 FQNEAQ (reference sequence).